Below, 15 T cell receptor beta chains from the same sample are listed, as sequenced in a study of T-cell memory formation after mild COVID-19. In TCRdb, the 5' RACE reads were re-called with MiXCR into one record per CDR3 protein. The sample lists some 48,000 distinct CDR3 sequences; 27% were seen once. Sequencing was performed on PBMCs or a T cell subset sorted from them (not recorded which). Receptors originate from a man between 18 and 29 years old who had mild COVID-19 (a few samples of this study predate the infection). Cell type and time point are not known.

The table lists this clonotype with a few counts. This chain links TRBV13 with TRBJ1-2; D is possibly TRBD1 (6 bases). From germline, CDR1 is PRHDT and CDR2 FYEKMQ (reference sequence). Trimming shortened V by 8 bases and J by 6 bases, and 13 bases separated the two germline ends. This CDR3 is built from 12 residues. The CDR3 loop is CASSQGFNGYTF. In nucleotides, the CDR3 is TGTGCCAGCTCGCAGGGGTTTAATGGCTACACCTTC.

V usage is TRBV29-1 and J usage is TRBJ1-1; 8 bases line up with TRBD1. The V and J ends lost 5 bases and 4 bases, in that order; junction bases with no gene match: 9. Germline V gene sequence: CDR1 SQVTM, CDR2 ANQGSEA. CDR3 size: 14 residues. CDR3 in amino acids: CSVNQGAAATEAFF. CDR3 bases: TGCAGCGTTAACCAGGGGGCGGCGGCCACTGAAGCTTTCTTT.

This clonotype was seen more than once but under ten times. The rearrangement uses TRBV15 and TRBJ2-2; the D gene could be TRBD1 or TRBD2 (6 bases each). This CDR3 region has 16 residues. Germline CDR1 is LNHNV and CDR2 is YYDKDF (reference sequence). The V and J ends lost 3 bases and 4 bases respectively, with 15 bases between them. CDR3 loop: CATSRKWGAGTGELFF. CDR3 DNA sequence: TGTGCCACCAGCAGGAAGTGGGGGGCCGGCACCGGGGAGCTGTTTTTT.

In this sample, this clonotype turned up a few times. The chain recombines TRBV7-9 with TRBJ2-7, with 10 bases that match TRBD2. Germline values: CDR1 SEHNR, CDR2 FQNEAQ (reference sequence). The CDR3 is made up of 15 amino acids. The trim removed 5 bases at V and 2 bases at J, leaving 6 bases unmatched. The CDR3 loop is CASSPGLAATYEQYF. In DNA form, the CDR3 reads TGTGCCAGCAGCCCCGGACTAGCGGCTACCTACGAGCAGTACTTC.

The J gene is TRBJ2-3, the V gene TRBV6-1; D uncertain. This CDR3 has 15 amino acids. V lost 2 bases and J lost 1, with 10 bases in between. Germline loops: CDR1 MNHNS, CDR2 SASEGT. This chain's CDR3 is CASSEILAGTDTQYF. In nucleotides, the CDR3 is TGTGCCAGCAGTGAAATTCTGGCTGGCACAGATACGCAGTATTTT.

This clonotype showed up just a few times. This chain connects TRBV4-3 to TRBJ1-1, with D possibly TRBD1 on 6 matching bases. Germline V gene sequence: CDR1 LGHNA, CDR2 YSLEER. The CDR3 has 15 amino acids. The V and J ends lost 4 bases and 1 base respectively, with 13 bases between them. The chain's CDR3 is CASSPGQGTNTEAFF. The CDR3 coding sequence is TGCGCCAGCAGCCCCGGGCAGGGGACGAACACTGAAGCTTTCTTT.

In its sample, this clonotype was seen a few times. V gene TRBV7-9 combines with J gene TRBJ2-7; the D is unclear. CDR3 length: 14 amino acids. Germline V CDR1 and CDR2: SEHNR, FQNEAQ (reference sequence). Trimming pared 0 bases from V and 4 bases from J, leaving 10 bases between. The CDR3 DNA follows: TGTGCCAGCAGCTTAGCTGGGGAATCGTACGAGCAGTACTTC. It is translated as CASSLAGESYEQYF.

This clonotype was seen repeatedly, ten times or more. CDR3 sequence reads: CASSPVGPGELFF. CDR3 in DNA: TGTGCCAGCAGCCCAGTGGGTCCCGGGGAGCTGTTTTTT. The rearrangement links TRBV6-5 to TRBJ2-2, with D uncertain. This CDR3 comprises 13 residues. Trimming pared 6 bases from V and 6 bases from J, leaving 11 bases between. The V gene's germline CDR1 is MNHEY and CDR2 SVGAGI.

This clonotype has a handful of counts. The rearrangement joins TRBV7-8 to TRBJ2-3, with TRBD1 matching 9 bases. The CDR3 runs to 16 residues. The J segment lost 4 bases and the V segment lost 5 bases, leaving 10 bases of the junction unmatched. Germline V gene data show CDR1 as SGHVS and CDR2 as FQNEAQ. CDR3: CASSQETGGRSDTQYF. The CDR3, as DNA: TGTGCCAGCAGCCAAGAGACAGGGGGGAGATCAGATACGCAGTATTTT.

This clonotype was detected many times. The V gene is TRBV20-1, the J gene TRBJ2-1, with a possible D match to TRBD2 (5 bases). Deletions cut 5 bases from V and 4 bases from J, with 6 bases between. Germline V gene sequence: CDR1 DFQATT, CDR2 SNEGSKA (reference sequence). The CDR3 extends over 11 amino acids. This CDR3 reads CSAEGYNEQFF. In nucleotides, the CDR3 is TGCAGTGCTGAGGGATACAATGAGCAGTTCTTC.

The table lists this clonotype with many counts. This rearrangement joins TRBV3-1 to TRBJ2-2; TRBD2 is a possible D gene (6 bases). The CDR3 runs 16 residues. In germline, CDR1 is LGHDT, CDR2 YNNKEL (reference sequence). V was shortened by 4 bases and J by 5 bases, with 17 bases between the two germline ends. The CDR3 reads CASSPPGEPGTGELFF. CDR3 in DNA: TGTGCCAGCAGCCCCCCGGGGGAGCCCGGGACCGGGGAGCTGTTTTTT.

The chain's CDR3 is CASSQDLGEGAYEQYV. DNA for the CDR3: TGCGCCAGCAGCCAAGATCTTGGGGAGGGTGCCTACGAGCAGTACGTC. The chain uses TRBV4-1 and TRBJ2-7; 7 bases line up with TRBD2. The junction had 7 bases not matched to a gene; V was cut back by 0 bases and J by 2 bases. This CDR3 comprises 16 residues. CDR1 is MGHRA and CDR2 is YSYEKL in the germline V gene.

This clonotype was detected only a few times. V is TRBV4-3 and J is TRBJ2-7; either TRBD1 or TRBD2 may supply D (5 bases each). The V end was cut by 2 bases, the J end by 4 bases, with 24 bases between. This CDR3 is built from 18 residues. Germline-derived CDR1 and CDR2 are LGHNA and YSLEER. In DNA form, the CDR3 reads TGCGCCAGCAGCCAACCCACCCGCCCAGGGACGAGAAGGTACGAGCAGTACGTC. Translation gives CASSQPTRPGTRRYEQYV.

The chain has TRBV6-2 or TRBV6-3 and TRBJ2-7; D is unresolved. This CDR3 contains 12 residues. V was clipped by 8 bases and J by 1 base, with 9 bases between them. Germline V lookup: CDR1 MNHEY, CDR2 SVGEGT. The CDR3 here is CASSISSYEQYF. The CDR3 region has the DNA TGTGCCAGCTCGATCTCGTCCTACGAGCAGTACTTC.

In this sample, this clonotype turned up a few times. The chain couples TRBV9 to TRBJ2-2; a weak D match, TRBD1 (6 bases). V was pared by 4 bases and J by 0 bases, with 16 bases between. The CDR3 runs 17 residues. CDR1 and CDR2 from the germline V gene are SGDLS and YYNGEE. The DNA of the CDR3 is TGTGCCAGCAGCAGCCCGGGGACAATCGCGAACACCGGGGAGCTGTTTTTT. Protein product: CASSSPGTIANTGELFF.